A selection of T cell receptor beta chains follows, all from one sample in a study of blood T cells in healthy people across ages. A single record per CDR3 protein comes from TCRdb applying MiXCR to the 5' RACE reads. The table includes about 1.8 million distinct CDR3 sequences, 40% to 55% detected once. What was sequenced was blood. The receptors come from a woman aged 40 to 55 in good health. Each CDR3 is given with its conserved first and last residue. Each record gives: clone size, J gene, D gene, V gene, CDR3 DNA, CDR3 protein. The D gene is left open where the match is weak. Clone size is stated in some rows and not others, as once, few, many or a class when expanded.

abundance: -; j_gene: TRBJ2-1; d_gene: TRBD1; v_gene: TRBV7-8; CDR3nt: TGTGCCAGCAGCCCCTCCCGGACAGGGGGCTACAATGAGCAGTTCTTC; CDR3aa: CASSPSRTGGYNEQFF
abundance: few; j_gene: TRBJ2-7; d_gene: -; v_gene: TRBV28; CDR3nt: TGTGCCAGCAGTTTCCCGACGACTCACGAGCAGTACTTC; CDR3aa: CASSFPTTHEQYF
abundance: -; j_gene: TRBJ1-2; d_gene: TRBD1; v_gene: TRBV4-1; CDR3nt: TGCGCCAGCAGCCAAGATCCTGGACAGGGGTTCTATGGCTACACCTTC; CDR3aa: CASSQDPGQGFYGYTF
abundance: -; j_gene: TRBJ2-3; d_gene: -; v_gene: TRBV6-5; CDR3nt: TGTGCCAGCAGTTACGCCTTAGGGAAGTCAGATACGCAGTATTTT; CDR3aa: CASSYALGKSDTQYF
abundance: -; j_gene: TRBJ2-1; d_gene: TRBD2; v_gene: TRBV4-2; CDR3nt: TGTGCCAGCAGCCCCTTCGCGAGCGGGGAGTACAATGAGCAGTTCTTC; CDR3aa: CASSPFASGEYNEQFF
abundance: -; j_gene: TRBJ1-2; d_gene: -; v_gene: TRBV29-1; CDR3nt: TGCAGCGTTGTATCCACACGGGGGCTGGATGGCTACACCTTC; CDR3aa: CSVVSTRGLDGYTF
abundance: -; j_gene: TRBJ2-3; d_gene: TRBD1; v_gene: TRBV15; CDR3nt: TGTGCCACCACCCAGGGGGCTAACCCCACAGATACGCAGTATTTT; CDR3aa: CATTQGANPTDTQYF
abundance: few; j_gene: TRBJ2-3; d_gene: TRBD2; v_gene: TRBV20-1; CDR3nt: TGCAGTCCGATCGGACGCGGGGGGCAATTTAGCACAGATACGCAGTATTTT; CDR3aa: CSPIGRGGQFSTDTQYF
abundance: -; j_gene: TRBJ2-5; d_gene: TRBD2; v_gene: TRBV7-2; CDR3nt: TGTGCCAGCAGCTTAGAGCGGACTAGCGGGGGGCTACTCGGGGAGCAGTACTTC; CDR3aa: CASSLERTSGGLLGEQYF
abundance: -; j_gene: TRBJ1-2; d_gene: -; v_gene: TRBV29-1; CDR3nt: TGCAGCGTTCCCAGTAAGTGGGGGCTTGGCTACACCTTC; CDR3aa: CSVPSKWGLGYTF
abundance: -; j_gene: TRBJ2-7; d_gene: -; v_gene: TRBV6-2/TRBV6-3; CDR3nt: TGTGCCAGCAGTTACGGGCCGCGAGCCTACGAGCAGTACTTC; CDR3aa: CASSYGPRAYEQYF
abundance: -; j_gene: TRBJ2-3; d_gene: TRBD2; v_gene: TRBV6-1; CDR3nt: TGTGCTAGCAGTCCCGGGACTAGCTTCAGAGATACGCAGTATTTT; CDR3aa: CASSPGTSFRDTQYF
abundance: -; j_gene: TRBJ2-5; d_gene: TRBD1; v_gene: TRBV27; CDR3nt: TGTGCCAGCAGTCCCCAACGTGGGGACAGGGGTGCCCAAGAGACCCAGTACTTC; CDR3aa: CASSPQRGDRGAQETQYF
abundance: -; j_gene: TRBJ2-7; d_gene: -; v_gene: TRBV19; CDR3nt: TGTGCCAGTAGGGAGAACAAACCGGGGCAGTACTTC; CDR3aa: CASRENKPGQYF
abundance: -; j_gene: TRBJ1-2; d_gene: -; v_gene: TRBV7-2; CDR3nt: TGTGCCAGCAGCTTCAGGTCCCCCCGGGACTATGGCTACACCTTC; CDR3aa: CASSFRSPRDYGYTF
abundance: -; j_gene: TRBJ2-7; d_gene: -; v_gene: TRBV7-2; CDR3nt: TGTGCCAGCAGCAACTACAGGGCGCGCGAGCAGTACTTC; CDR3aa: CASSNYRAREQYF
abundance: few; j_gene: TRBJ2-5; d_gene: -; v_gene: TRBV7-2; CDR3nt: TGTGCCAGCAGCTTAGAACTTGGAGGGGGGGATGAGACCCAGTACTTC; CDR3aa: CASSLELGGGDETQYF
abundance: -; j_gene: TRBJ1-2; d_gene: -; v_gene: TRBV12-5; CDR3nt: TGTGCTAGTGGTTTGGTACTCAAGGGAAACTATGGCTACACCTTC; CDR3aa: CASGLVLKGNYGYTF
abundance: -; j_gene: TRBJ1-2; d_gene: -; v_gene: TRBV12-3/TRBV12-4; CDR3nt: TGTGCCAGCAGCCCTTCGCCTGGGCCAGGAAGGAGTGGCTACACCTTC; CDR3aa: CASSPSPGPGRSGYTF
abundance: -; j_gene: TRBJ1-1; d_gene: TRBD1; v_gene: TRBV6-4; CDR3nt: TGTGCCAGCAGTTCACAGGGGGAGTATGAAGCTTTCTTT; CDR3aa: CASSSQGEYEAFF
abundance: -; j_gene: TRBJ1-2; d_gene: -; v_gene: TRBV6-5; CDR3nt: TGTGCCAGCAGTCCCCGACAGAGCCTCTATGGCTACACCTTC; CDR3aa: CASSPRQSLYGYTF
abundance: once; j_gene: TRBJ1-2; d_gene: -; v_gene: TRBV28; CDR3nt: TGTGCCAGCAGGTCCGGGGGGGCTCAGGCTAACTATGGCTACACCTTC; CDR3aa: CASRSGGAQANYGYTF
abundance: -; j_gene: TRBJ1-5; d_gene: TRBD1; v_gene: TRBV20-1; CDR3nt: TGCAGTGCTAGTAGGTCAGGGGGTCTACAGCCCCAGCATTTT; CDR3aa: CSASRSGGLQPQHF
abundance: -; j_gene: TRBJ2-1; d_gene: -; v_gene: TRBV28; CDR3nt: TGTGCCAGCAGCCAGAAACCCCAGGGATACAATGAGCAGTTCTTC; CDR3aa: CASSQKPQGYNEQFF
abundance: -; j_gene: TRBJ2-7; d_gene: -; v_gene: TRBV7-2; CDR3nt: TGTGCCAGCACCCCGCTGGGCCCCGAGCAGTACTTC; CDR3aa: CASTPLGPEQYF
abundance: -; j_gene: TRBJ2-1; d_gene: -; v_gene: TRBV20-1; CDR3nt: TGCAGTGCTAGTTTCGCGGGGCAGTTCTTC; CDR3aa: CSASFAGQFF
abundance: -; j_gene: TRBJ1-1; d_gene: TRBD1; v_gene: TRBV20-1; CDR3nt: TGCAGTGCTGACAGGGGAATCCTGAACACTGAAGCTTTCTTT; CDR3aa: CSADRGILNTEAFF
abundance: -; j_gene: TRBJ2-7; d_gene: -; v_gene: TRBV20-1; CDR3nt: TGCAGTGCTAGAGTGGGGAGCTGTGAGCAGTACTTC; CDR3aa: CSARVGSCEQYF
abundance: -; j_gene: TRBJ2-7; d_gene: TRBD1; v_gene: TRBV29-1; CDR3nt: TGCAGCGTCGAGGTCCCGGGACAGGGGATTCCGAATGAGCAGTACTTC; CDR3aa: CSVEVPGQGIPNEQYF
abundance: few; j_gene: TRBJ1-2; d_gene: -; v_gene: TRBV29-1; CDR3nt: TGCAGCGTTGAAGATTGGGGTCAGAACTATGGCTACACCTTC; CDR3aa: CSVEDWGQNYGYTF
abundance: -; j_gene: TRBJ2-7; d_gene: -; v_gene: TRBV10-3; CDR3nt: TGTGCCATCAAAGGGCAGGACTCCTACGAGCAGTACTTC; CDR3aa: CAIKGQDSYEQYF
abundance: -; j_gene: TRBJ2-2; d_gene: TRBD2; v_gene: TRBV5-1; CDR3nt: TGCGCCAGCAGCTTGGATGGACTAGCGGGGAAGAACACCGGGGAGCTGTTTTTT; CDR3aa: CASSLDGLAGKNTGELFF
abundance: -; j_gene: TRBJ2-1; d_gene: TRBD1; v_gene: TRBV28; CDR3nt: TGTGCCAGCAGTTTCGCGGGGACAGGGGGACTCGGTGAGCAGTTCTTC; CDR3aa: CASSFAGTGGLGEQFF
abundance: few; j_gene: TRBJ2-1; d_gene: TRBD2; v_gene: TRBV20-1; CDR3nt: TGCAGTGCTGGATCTCTACTAGCGGCGTACAATGAGCAGTTCTTC; CDR3aa: CSAGSLLAAYNEQFF
abundance: -; j_gene: TRBJ2-3; d_gene: -; v_gene: TRBV7-2; CDR3nt: TGTGCCAGCAGCGCACAGAAGTGGGCAGATACGCAGTATTTT; CDR3aa: CASSAQKWADTQYF
abundance: -; j_gene: TRBJ2-7; d_gene: TRBD1; v_gene: TRBV12-3/TRBV12-4; CDR3nt: TGTGCCAGCAGTCCTTCGGGGACAGGGTCTTCCTACGAGCAGTACTTC; CDR3aa: CASSPSGTGSSYEQYF
abundance: -; j_gene: TRBJ2-3; d_gene: TRBD2; v_gene: TRBV5-1; CDR3nt: TGCGCCAGCAGCTTGGAGGGACTAGCGGGGGGGCCAGATACGCAGTATTTT; CDR3aa: CASSLEGLAGGPDTQYF
abundance: few; j_gene: TRBJ2-5; d_gene: TRBD1; v_gene: TRBV24-1; CDR3nt: TGTGCCACCAGTGAATCGGGACAGACATTTGGGACCCAGTACTTC; CDR3aa: CATSESGQTFGTQYF
abundance: once; j_gene: TRBJ2-1; d_gene: -; v_gene: TRBV20-1; CDR3nt: TGCAGTGCTCCTCAAAGCCCCGCATGGGCTGAGCAGTTCTTC; CDR3aa: CSAPQSPAWAEQFF
abundance: -; j_gene: TRBJ2-2; d_gene: -; v_gene: TRBV29-1; CDR3nt: TGCAGCGTTGAAGGACGGGGACCCGGGGAGCTGTTTTTT; CDR3aa: CSVEGRGPGELFF
abundance: -; j_gene: TRBJ2-5; d_gene: -; v_gene: TRBV10-2; CDR3nt: TGCGCCAGCAGTGAGTCCGACGGCCAAGAGACCCAGTACTTC; CDR3aa: CASSESDGQETQYF
abundance: -; j_gene: TRBJ2-1; d_gene: TRBD1; v_gene: TRBV4-1; CDR3nt: TGCGCCAGCAGCCTGACGACAGGGAACAATGAGCAGTTCTTC; CDR3aa: CASSLTTGNNEQFF
abundance: -; j_gene: TRBJ2-1; d_gene: TRBD1; v_gene: TRBV12-3/TRBV12-4; CDR3nt: TGTGCCAGCAGTCCCCTGGGGGGACAGGGGCGGTTCTTC; CDR3aa: CASSPLGGQGRFF
abundance: -; j_gene: TRBJ1-2; d_gene: -; v_gene: TRBV25-1; CDR3nt: TGTGCCAGCAGAGAGGACAGCTTTTATGGCTACACCTTC; CDR3aa: CASREDSFYGYTF
abundance: once; j_gene: TRBJ1-2; d_gene: -; v_gene: TRBV3-1; CDR3nt: TGTGCCAGCAGTGGTCCCGGGGAGTCGGGCTACACCTTC; CDR3aa: CASSGPGESGYTF
abundance: -; j_gene: TRBJ2-5; d_gene: -; v_gene: TRBV6-5; CDR3nt: TGTGCCAGCAGTTTGAGGGGCCAGCAGACCCAGTACTTC; CDR3aa: CASSLRGQQTQYF
abundance: -; j_gene: TRBJ2-1; d_gene: TRBD2; v_gene: TRBV5-1; CDR3nt: TGCGCCAGCAGCTCCGGACTAGCGGGGGGGTCGGTAGAGACCCAGTTCTTC; CDR3aa: CASSSGLAGGSVETQFF
abundance: -; j_gene: TRBJ2-3; d_gene: -; v_gene: TRBV6-5; CDR3nt: TGTGCCAGCAGTCGAAACAGTTTTGGTACGCAGTATTTT; CDR3aa: CASSRNSFGTQYF
abundance: -; j_gene: TRBJ2-1; d_gene: TRBD2; v_gene: TRBV6-1; CDR3nt: TGTGCCAGCAGTCAGAAGACTAGCGGGGGGGTTAGATTGGGCAATGAGCAGTTCTTC; CDR3aa: CASSQKTSGGVRLGNEQFF
abundance: -; j_gene: TRBJ2-5; d_gene: TRBD1; v_gene: TRBV19; CDR3nt: TGTGCCAGTAGAACCGGGACAGCGGAGACCCAGTACTTC; CDR3aa: CASRTGTAETQYF
abundance: -; j_gene: TRBJ2-5; d_gene: TRBD1; v_gene: TRBV20-1; CDR3nt: TGCAGTGCTAGAGGGGGACAGGGGAAAGAGACCCAGTACTTC; CDR3aa: CSARGGQGKETQYF
abundance: few; j_gene: TRBJ2-1; d_gene: TRBD2; v_gene: TRBV4-1; CDR3nt: TGCGCCAGCAGCCAAGTTCAAGCGGGGGGAAGTGATGAGCAGTTCTTC; CDR3aa: CASSQVQAGGSDEQFF
abundance: few; j_gene: TRBJ2-3; d_gene: -; v_gene: TRBV12-3/TRBV12-4; CDR3nt: TGTGCCAGCAGTATAGGTCGGGCAGATACGCAGTATTTT; CDR3aa: CASSIGRADTQYF